Listed below are T cell receptor beta chains from one sample, sequenced in a study of blood T cell repertoires in COVID-19. TCRdb keeps only in-frame clones here, not all; method: immunoSEQ multiplex PCR. The repertoire consists of about 200,000 clones, with roughly 83% occurring once and the leading ten covering 5.6%. Source material: PBMCs or T cells enriched from blood (not recorded which). These TCRs come from a man aged 35 to 55 with acute COVID-19. Each CDR3 is given with its conserved first and last residue. The order of the fields is D gene, J gene, V gene, clone size, CDR3 DNA, CDR3 protein. The D gene is left open where the match is weak. Expanded clones get a size class; other rows say once, few or many, or leave the size out.

D: .
J: TRBJ2-2
V: TRBV11-2
size: once
DNA: TGTGCCAGCAGCTCCCTCGTTCGGACAGCCACCGGGGAGCTGTTTTTT
CDR3: CASSSLVRTATGELFF

D: .
J: TRBJ2-5
V: TRBV6-2/TRBV6-3
size: .
DNA: TGTGCCAGCAGTTACTCGAGGTCGAGCGTGTATTCCGTTGGTAGCGAGACCCAGTACTTC
CDR3: CASSYSRSSVYSVGSETQYF

D: .
J: TRBJ2-2
V: TRBV24-1
size: .
DNA: TGTGCCACCAGTTCAACAAACGCGAACACCGGGGAGCTGTTTTTT
CDR3: CATSSTNANTGELFF

D: TRBD1
J: TRBJ1-6
V: TRBV5-5
size: .
DNA: TGTGCCAGCAGCTTGGGACAGGGAGGTTCACCCCTCCACTTT
CDR3: CASSLGQGGSPLHF

D: TRBD1
J: TRBJ1-4
V: TRBV2
size: .
DNA: TGTGCCAGCAGAGCGACAGGGGCAAATGAAAAACTGTTTTTT
CDR3: CASRATGANEKLFF

D: .
J: TRBJ1-5
V: TRBV24-1
size: .
DNA: TGTGCCACCAGTGATTTATCGGGGGGCGATCAGCCCCAGCATTTT
CDR3: CATSDLSGGDQPQHF

D: .
J: TRBJ2-7
V: TRBV5-6
size: .
DNA: TGTGCCAGCAGCTTAACAGTGGAGCAGTACTTC
CDR3: CASSLTVEQYF

D: .
J: TRBJ1-1
V: TRBV30
size: .
DNA: TGTGCCTGGAGTGTACTCGACACTGAAGCTTTCTTT
CDR3: CAWSVLDTEAFF

D: TRBD2
J: TRBJ2-6
V: TRBV19
size: .
DNA: TGTGCCAGTACCAGGGAGGGCAGGGATGTCGGATCTGGGGCCAACGTCCTGACTTTC
CDR3: CASTREGRDVGSGANVLTF

D: TRBD1
J: TRBJ2-7
V: TRBV29-1
size: .
DNA: TGCAGCGTTGAGGACCGGGACAGGCCCTCCTACGAGCAGTACTTC
CDR3: CSVEDRDRPSYEQYF

D: TRBD1
J: TRBJ2-2
V: TRBV6-6
size: few
DNA: TGTGCCAGCAGTCGCTCCCAGGGACAGGGTAACACCGGGGAGCTGTTTTTT
CDR3: CASSRSQGQGNTGELFF

D: TRBD1
J: TRBJ2-7
V: TRBV5-1
size: few
DNA: TGCGCCAGCAGCTGGATTGGGACAGGGTTGAACGAGCAGTACTTC
CDR3: CASSWIGTGLNEQYF

D: TRBD1
J: TRBJ1-1
V: TRBV4-1
size: .
DNA: TGCGCCAGCAGCCCCCGGGACAGAAAGAACACTGAAGCTTTCTTT
CDR3: CASSPRDRKNTEAFF

D: TRBD2
J: TRBJ2-5
V: TRBV6-2/TRBV6-3
size: .
DNA: TGTGCCAGCAGTCAAAGGGAGGGACTAGCCGACCAAGAGACCCAGTACTTC
CDR3: CASSQREGLADQETQYF